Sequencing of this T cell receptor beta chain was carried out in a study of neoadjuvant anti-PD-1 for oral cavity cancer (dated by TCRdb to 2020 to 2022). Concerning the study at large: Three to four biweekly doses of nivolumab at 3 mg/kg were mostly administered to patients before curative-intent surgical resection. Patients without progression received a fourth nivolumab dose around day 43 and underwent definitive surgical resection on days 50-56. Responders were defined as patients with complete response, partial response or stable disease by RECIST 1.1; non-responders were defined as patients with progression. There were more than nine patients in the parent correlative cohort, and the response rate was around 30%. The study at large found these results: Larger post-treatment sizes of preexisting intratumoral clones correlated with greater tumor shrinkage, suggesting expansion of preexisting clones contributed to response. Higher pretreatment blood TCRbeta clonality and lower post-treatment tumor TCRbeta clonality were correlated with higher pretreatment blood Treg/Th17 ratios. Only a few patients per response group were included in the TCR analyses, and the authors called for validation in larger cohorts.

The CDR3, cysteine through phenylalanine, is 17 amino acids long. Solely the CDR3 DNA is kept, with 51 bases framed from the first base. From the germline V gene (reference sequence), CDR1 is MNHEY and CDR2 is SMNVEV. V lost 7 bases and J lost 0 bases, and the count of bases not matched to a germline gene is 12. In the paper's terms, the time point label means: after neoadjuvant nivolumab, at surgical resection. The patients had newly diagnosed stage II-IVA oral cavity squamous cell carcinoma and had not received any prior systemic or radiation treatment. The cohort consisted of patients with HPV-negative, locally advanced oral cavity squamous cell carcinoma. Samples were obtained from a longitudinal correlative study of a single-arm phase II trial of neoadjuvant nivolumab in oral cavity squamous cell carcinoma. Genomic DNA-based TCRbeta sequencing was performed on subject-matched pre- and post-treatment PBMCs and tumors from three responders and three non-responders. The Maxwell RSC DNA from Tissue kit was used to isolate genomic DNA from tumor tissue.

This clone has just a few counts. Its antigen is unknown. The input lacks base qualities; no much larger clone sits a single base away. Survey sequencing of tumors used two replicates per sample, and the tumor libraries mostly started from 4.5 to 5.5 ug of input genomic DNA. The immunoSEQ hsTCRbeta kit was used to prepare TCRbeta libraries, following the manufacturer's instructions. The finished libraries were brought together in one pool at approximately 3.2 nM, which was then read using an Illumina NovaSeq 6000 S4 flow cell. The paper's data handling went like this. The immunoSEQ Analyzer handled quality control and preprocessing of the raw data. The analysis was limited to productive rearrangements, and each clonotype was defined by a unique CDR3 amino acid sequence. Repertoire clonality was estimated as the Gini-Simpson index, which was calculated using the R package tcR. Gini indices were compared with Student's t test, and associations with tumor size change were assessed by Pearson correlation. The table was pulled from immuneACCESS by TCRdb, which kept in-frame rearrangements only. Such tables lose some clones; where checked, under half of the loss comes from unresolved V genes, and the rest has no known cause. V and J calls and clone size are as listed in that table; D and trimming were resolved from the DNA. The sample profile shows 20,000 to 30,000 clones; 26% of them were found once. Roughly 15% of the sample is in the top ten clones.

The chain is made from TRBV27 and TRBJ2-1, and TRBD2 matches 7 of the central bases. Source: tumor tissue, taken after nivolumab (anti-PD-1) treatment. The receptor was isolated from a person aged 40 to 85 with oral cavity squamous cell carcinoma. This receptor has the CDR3 CASTVGGTISSYNEQFF. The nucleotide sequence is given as TGTGCCAGCACAGTGGGGGGGACCATCTCCTCCTACAATGAGCAGTTCTTC.